This T cell receptor beta chain was found in a study of blood T cell repertoires in COVID-19. Study as a whole: Sites across the United States, Italy and Spain contributed samples from acute and convalescent COVID-19. The analysed material was cDNA or gDNA that came from T cells, B-cell-depleted T cells, or PBMCs.

In the original workflow: Reference gene primer amplification yielded estimated nucleated cell counts. Clones were read by immunoSEQ multiplex PCR, and TCRdb kept only the in-frame ones, dropping some. Clone size and the V and J calls come from that table; the DNA yielded D and trimming. The table records about 160,000 clones, approximately 88% of them present only once. The V gene end was trimmed by 4 bases and the J gene end by 5 bases; junction bases not matched to a gene: 4. The CDR3 is 16 residues long. CDR1 is SEHNR, CDR2 FQNEAQ, per germline (reference sequence). Sequencing input: peripheral blood. The TCR sequence derives from a woman older than 75 with active or convalescent COVID-19. The V gene is TRBV7-9, the J gene TRBJ2-2; 13 bases fit TRBD2. CDR3 DNA: TGTGCCAGCAGCTCCATGGGACTAGCGGGAACCGGGGAGCTGTTTTTT. Translation: CASSSMGLAGTGELFF.